This TCR beta chain is from a study of T cell repertoires in cytomegalovirus infection (dated by TCRdb to about 2019). General notes on the study: Because public TCR beta signatures pointed to carriage of CMV infection together with the matching HLA type, the HLA type of each donor mattered for the analysis.

The junction shows trimming of 9 bases on V and 4 bases on J, and the gene matches do not reach 7 bases of it. The CDR3 runs 14 residues from the cysteine to the phenylalanine. CDR3 DNA only is kept here, 42 bases in frame from base 1. The germline V gene (reference sequence) supplies CDR1 LNHDA and CDR2 SQIVND. Comments on this clonotype: Its specific antigen is unknown. No base qualities exist here, and no much larger clone lies one base off it.

Beyond this particular receptor, the publication reports: The ex vivo response was dominated by HLA-C-restricted CMV-specific TCR beta clonotypes, which also provided the single most frequent clonotype in two of eight donors. In both this cohort and an independent 352-donor cohort, the cumulative frequency of public TCR beta family members distinguished carriers of CMV infection plus the relevant HLA type.

Instrument on record: Illumina HiSeq 1500. TCRdb took the public reads, trimmed them with fastp at Q25, ran MiXCR for clone calling and kept in-frame beta chains. Rows are unified per CDR3 protein, each entry keeping the most common DNA and genes. This sample comprises some 400,000 distinct CDR3 sequences, about a third of them detected only once. The leading ten clones occupy about an eighth of the sample. This TCR was recovered from a human donor in good health (CMV status not recorded). Some clones in this sample may be carry-over from other donors' samples. This chain joins TRBV19 to TRBJ1-5, with TRBD1 matching 9 junction bases. Material for sequencing was PBMCs. For the CDR3, the sequence is CARTDRGINQPQHF. The DNA sequence follows: TGTGCCAGGACCGACAGGGGGATAAATCAGCCCCAGCATTTT.